A selection of T cell receptor beta chains follows, all from one sample in a study of blood T cell repertoires in COVID-19. Some clones are missing from TCRdb's copy, which holds only in-frame ones; the method was immunoSEQ multiplex PCR. The sample carries 150,000 to 200,000 clones, over 80% recorded once. Sequenced: PBMCs or T cells enriched from blood (not recorded which). The receptor source for this set is a woman between 55 and 75 years old who had recovered from COVID-19. CDR3s include the opening cysteine and the closing phenylalanine or tryptophan.

J gene | V gene | CDR3 protein
TRBJ1-3 | TRBV7-9 | CASSLSGQGRPGNTIYF
TRBJ2-7 | TRBV4-2 | CASSLGLAGGGEQYF
TRBJ1-4 | TRBV30 | CAWSGGQGRTNEKLFF
TRBJ1-3 | TRBV18 | CASSPRGQPYSGNTIYF
TRBJ1-1 | TRBV7-9 | CASSFPGTAPEAFF
TRBJ2-3 | TRBV19 | CASRPTGGYTDTQYF
TRBJ1-2 | TRBV18 | CASSPPSVVPDYGYTF
TRBJ2-2 | TRBV5-1 | CASSLYGDSSNTGELFF
TRBJ1-6 | TRBV7-3 | CASSLVGQGGSPLHF
TRBJ2-7 | TRBV7-2 | CASSLYYEQYF
TRBJ1-2 | TRBV6-1 | CASSEDRVSIYTF
TRBJ2-1 | TRBV29-1 | CSGQVNEQFF
TRBJ2-7 | TRBV19 | CASSRLAGFYEQYF
TRBJ2-3 | TRBV18 | CASSPLSGRGTDTQYF
TRBJ2-3 | TRBV5-1 | CASSISGGRTDTQYF
TRBJ1-4 | TRBV30 | CAWSVPVLNEKLFF
TRBJ2-5 | TRBV6-4 | CASVPWQETQYF
TRBJ1-1 | TRBV11-3 | CASSHGRTGNTEAFF
TRBJ1-3 | TRBV7-2 | CASTLFRGSRNSGNTIYF
TRBJ2-2 | TRBV11-3 | CASSRDSNTGELFF
TRBJ1-1 | TRBV18 | CASSPQGAVTEAFF
TRBJ1-2 | TRBV30 | CAWIWSTQGNYGYTF